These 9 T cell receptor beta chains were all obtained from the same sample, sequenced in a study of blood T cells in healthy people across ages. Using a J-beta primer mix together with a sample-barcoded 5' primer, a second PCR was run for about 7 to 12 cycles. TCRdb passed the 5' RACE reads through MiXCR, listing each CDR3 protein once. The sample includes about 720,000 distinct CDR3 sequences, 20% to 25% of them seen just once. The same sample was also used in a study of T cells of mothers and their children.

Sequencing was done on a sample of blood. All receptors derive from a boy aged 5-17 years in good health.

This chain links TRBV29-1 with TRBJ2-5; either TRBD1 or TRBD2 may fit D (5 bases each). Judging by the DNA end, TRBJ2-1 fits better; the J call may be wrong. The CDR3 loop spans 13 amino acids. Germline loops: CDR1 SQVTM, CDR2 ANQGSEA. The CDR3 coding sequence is TGCAGCGTGGGGACCTCGTATCCCGATGAGCAGTTCTTC. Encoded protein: CSVGTSYPDEQFF.

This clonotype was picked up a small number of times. CDR3 protein: CASRPDYGSLSDVLTF. CDR3 DNA: TGTGCCAGCAGACCAGACTACGGGTCCCTTTCCGACGTCCTGACTTTC. The rearrangement uses TRBV7-8 and TRBJ2-6; possibly TRBD2 for D (5 bases). The germline V gene encodes CDR1 SGHVS and CDR2 FQNEAQ. Deletions cut 6 bases from V and 11 bases from J, with 23 bases between. There are 16 residues in the CDR3.

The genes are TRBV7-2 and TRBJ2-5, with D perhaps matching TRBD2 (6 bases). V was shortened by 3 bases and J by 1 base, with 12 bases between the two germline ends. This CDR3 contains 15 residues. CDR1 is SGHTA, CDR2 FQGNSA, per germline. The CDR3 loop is CASSFRRGTQETQYF. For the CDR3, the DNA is TGTGCCAGCAGCTTTAGACGGGGGACCCAAGAGACCCAGTACTTC.

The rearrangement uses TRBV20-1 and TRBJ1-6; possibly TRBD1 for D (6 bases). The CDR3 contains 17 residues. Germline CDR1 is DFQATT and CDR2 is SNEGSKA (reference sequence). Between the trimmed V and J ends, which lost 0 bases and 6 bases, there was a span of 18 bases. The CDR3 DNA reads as TGCAGTGCTAGAGAGGCAGAGGGGGGGCAGTCTAATTCACCCCTCCACTTT. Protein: CSAREAEGGQSNSPLHF.

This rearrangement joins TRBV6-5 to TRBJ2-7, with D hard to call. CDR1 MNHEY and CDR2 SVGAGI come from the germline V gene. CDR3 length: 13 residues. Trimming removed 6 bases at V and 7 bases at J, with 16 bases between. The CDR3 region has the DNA TGTGCCAGCAGAAAGGGTTTCGGAAGTGAGCAGTACTTC. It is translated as CASRKGFGSEQYF.

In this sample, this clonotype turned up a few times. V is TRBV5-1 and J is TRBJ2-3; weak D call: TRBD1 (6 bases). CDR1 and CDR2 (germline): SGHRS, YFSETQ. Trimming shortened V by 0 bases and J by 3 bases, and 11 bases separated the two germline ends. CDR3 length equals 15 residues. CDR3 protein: CASSLETGLTDTQYF. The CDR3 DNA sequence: TGCGCCAGCAGCTTGGAAACAGGGTTAACAGATACGCAGTATTTT.

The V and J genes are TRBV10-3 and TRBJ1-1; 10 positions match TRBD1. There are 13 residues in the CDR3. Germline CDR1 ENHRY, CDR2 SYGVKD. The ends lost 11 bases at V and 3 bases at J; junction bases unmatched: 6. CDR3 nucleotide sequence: TGTGCCGTAAGACAGGGGGCAGACACTGAAGCTTTCTTT. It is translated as CAVRQGADTEAFF.

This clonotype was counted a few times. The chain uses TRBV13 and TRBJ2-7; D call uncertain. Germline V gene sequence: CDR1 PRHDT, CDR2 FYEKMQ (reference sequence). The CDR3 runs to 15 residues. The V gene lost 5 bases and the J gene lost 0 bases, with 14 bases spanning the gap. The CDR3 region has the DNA TGTGCCAGCAGCCGAACCCCCTATAGCTCCTACGAGCAGTACTTC. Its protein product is CASSRTPYSSYEQYF.

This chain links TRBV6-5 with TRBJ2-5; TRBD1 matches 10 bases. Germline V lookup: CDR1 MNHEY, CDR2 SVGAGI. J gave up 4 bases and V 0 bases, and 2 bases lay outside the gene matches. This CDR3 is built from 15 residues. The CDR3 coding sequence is TGTGCCAGCAGTTACTCCTGGGACAGGGGAGAGACCCAGTACTTC. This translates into CASSYSWDRGETQYF.